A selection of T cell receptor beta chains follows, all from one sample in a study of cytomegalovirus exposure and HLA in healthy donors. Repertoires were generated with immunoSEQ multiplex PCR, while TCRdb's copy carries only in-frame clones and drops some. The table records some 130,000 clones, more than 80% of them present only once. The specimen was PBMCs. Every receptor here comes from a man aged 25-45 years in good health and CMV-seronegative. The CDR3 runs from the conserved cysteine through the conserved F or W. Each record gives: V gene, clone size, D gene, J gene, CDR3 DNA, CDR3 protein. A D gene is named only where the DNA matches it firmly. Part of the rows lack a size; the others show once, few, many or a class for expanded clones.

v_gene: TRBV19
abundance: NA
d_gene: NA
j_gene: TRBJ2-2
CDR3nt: TGTGCCAGTAGTTTCAGGGTCTTTGGGGAGCTGTTTTTT
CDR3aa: CASSFRVFGELFF

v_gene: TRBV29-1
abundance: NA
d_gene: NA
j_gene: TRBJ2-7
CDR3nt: TGCAGCGGGCGTGACGGGGACTACGAGCAGTACTTC
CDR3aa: CSGRDGDYEQYF

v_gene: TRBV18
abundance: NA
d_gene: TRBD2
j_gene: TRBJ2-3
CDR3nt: TGTGCCAGCTCAGTCCGGGAGGGGAGAGGCGATACGCAGTATTTT
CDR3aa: CASSVREGRGDTQYF

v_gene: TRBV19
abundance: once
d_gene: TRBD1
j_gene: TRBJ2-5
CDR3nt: TGTGCCAGTCAAAGACAGGGAATAGGAGAGACCCAGTACTTC
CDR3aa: CASQRQGIGETQYF

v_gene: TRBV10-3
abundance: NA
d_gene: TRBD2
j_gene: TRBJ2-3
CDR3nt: TGTGCCACCGGGACTAGCGGGACTAGCACAGATACGCAGTATTTT
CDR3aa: CATGTSGTSTDTQYF

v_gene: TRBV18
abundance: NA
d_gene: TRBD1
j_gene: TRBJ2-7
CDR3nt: TGTGCCAGCTCACCGGGACAGGGACGCTACGAGCAGTACTTC
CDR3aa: CASSPGQGRYEQYF

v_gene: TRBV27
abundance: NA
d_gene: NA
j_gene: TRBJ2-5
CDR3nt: TGTGCCAGCAGTTTAAATCCGGGGGGCAAAGAGACCCAGTACTTC
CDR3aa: CASSLNPGGKETQYF

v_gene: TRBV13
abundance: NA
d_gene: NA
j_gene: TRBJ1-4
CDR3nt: TGTGCCAGCAGCTTAGGGTCCGCCGGGAGGAGGAATGAAAAACTGTTTTTT
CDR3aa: CASSLGSAGRRNEKLFF

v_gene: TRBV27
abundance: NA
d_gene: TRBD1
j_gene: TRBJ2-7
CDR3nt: TGTGCCAGCAGCCCACCCCTCAAACAGGGGTTGTCTTACGAGCAGTACTTC
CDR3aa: CASSPPLKQGLSYEQYF

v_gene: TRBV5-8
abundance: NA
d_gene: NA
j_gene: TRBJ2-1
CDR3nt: TGTGCCAGCAGCTTCGGGAGATACAATGAGCAGTTCTTC
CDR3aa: CASSFGRYNEQFF

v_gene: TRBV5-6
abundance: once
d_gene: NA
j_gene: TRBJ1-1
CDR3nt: TGTGCCAGCAGCTTGGTGGCCAACACTGAAGCTTTCTTT
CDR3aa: CASSLVANTEAFF

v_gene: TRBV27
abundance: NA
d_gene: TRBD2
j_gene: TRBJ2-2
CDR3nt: TGTGCCAGCAGTTTTCGACTAGCGGGAGCCCCCGGGGAGCTGTTTTTT
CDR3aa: CASSFRLAGAPGELFF

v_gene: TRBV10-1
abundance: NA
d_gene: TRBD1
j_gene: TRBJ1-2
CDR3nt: TGCGCCAGCAGTGAACGGACAGGGGACCTCTATGGCTACACCTTC
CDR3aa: CASSERTGDLYGYTF

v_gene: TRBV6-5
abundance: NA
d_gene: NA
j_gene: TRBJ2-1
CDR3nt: TGTGCCAGCAGCCCTCCTAGACCAACCAACAATGAGCAGTTCTTC
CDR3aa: CASSPPRPTNNEQFF

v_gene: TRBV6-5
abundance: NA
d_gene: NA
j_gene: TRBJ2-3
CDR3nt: TGTGCCAGCAGTCAGGGGTCGGGCACAGATACGCAGTATTTT
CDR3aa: CASSQGSGTDTQYF

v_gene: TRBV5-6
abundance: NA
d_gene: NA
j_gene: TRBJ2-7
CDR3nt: TGTGCCAGCAGTATCGGAGTTTACGAGCAGTACTTC
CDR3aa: CASSIGVYEQYF

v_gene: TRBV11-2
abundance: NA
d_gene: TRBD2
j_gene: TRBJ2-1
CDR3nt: TGTGCCAGCAGCTACCAACTAGCGGGAGGGCCTATGGATGAGCAGTTCTTC
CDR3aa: CASSYQLAGGPMDEQFF

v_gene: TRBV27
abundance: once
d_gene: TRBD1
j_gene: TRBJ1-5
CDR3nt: TGTGCCAGCAGCCATTACTCCGGGACAGGGGGCTCCGGCAATCAGCCCCAGCATTTT
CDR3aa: CASSHYSGTGGSGNQPQHF

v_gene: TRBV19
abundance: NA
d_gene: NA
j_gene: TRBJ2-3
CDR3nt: TGTGCCAGTAGTATAGATGGGGGGGATACGCAGTATTTT
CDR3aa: CASSIDGGDTQYF

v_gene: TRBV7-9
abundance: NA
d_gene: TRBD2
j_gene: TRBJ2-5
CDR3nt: TGTGCCAGCAGCTTGGTTAGCGGGGTCTGGGAGACCCAGTACTTC
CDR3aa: CASSLVSGVWETQYF

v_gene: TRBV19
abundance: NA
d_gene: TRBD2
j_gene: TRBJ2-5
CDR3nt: TGTGCCAGTAGTATGTCTAGCGGGAGTATCGGGGAGACCCAGTACTTC
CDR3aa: CASSMSSGSIGETQYF

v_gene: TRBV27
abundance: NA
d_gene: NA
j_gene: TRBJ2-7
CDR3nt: TGTGCCAGCAGTTTTGGGCAGGGGCCCTCCTACGAGCAGTACTTC
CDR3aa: CASSFGQGPSYEQYF

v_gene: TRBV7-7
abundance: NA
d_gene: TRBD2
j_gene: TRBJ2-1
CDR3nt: TGTGCTAGCAGCTCGCACCTCCCCGGGACTAGGAGCTCCTACAATGAGCAGTTCTTC
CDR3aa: CASSSHLPGTRSSYNEQFF

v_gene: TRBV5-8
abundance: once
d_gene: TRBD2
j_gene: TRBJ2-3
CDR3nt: TGTGCCAGCAGCTTGGCCTTGACTAGCGGGAGGAACACAGATACGCAGTATTTT
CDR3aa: CASSLALTSGRNTDTQYF

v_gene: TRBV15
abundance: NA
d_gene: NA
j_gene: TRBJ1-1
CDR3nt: TGTGCCACCAGCAGAGATTGGACTGGATTCGAAGCTTTCTTT
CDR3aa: CATSRDWTGFEAFF

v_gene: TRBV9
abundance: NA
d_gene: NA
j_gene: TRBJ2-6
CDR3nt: TGTGCCAGCAGGAGCTCTGGGGCCAACGTCCTGACTTTC
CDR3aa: CASRSSGANVLTF

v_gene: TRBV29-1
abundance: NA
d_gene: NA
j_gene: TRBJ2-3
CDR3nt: TGCAGCGTTGAAGATTTGGGGCGGGGGCTTAGCACAGATACGCAGTATTTT
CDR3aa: CSVEDLGRGLSTDTQYF

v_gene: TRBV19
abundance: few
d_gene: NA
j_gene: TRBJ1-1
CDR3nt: TGTGCCAGTAGCTGGACGACAGGTTTCACTGAAGCTTTCTTT
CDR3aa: CASSWTTGFTEAFF

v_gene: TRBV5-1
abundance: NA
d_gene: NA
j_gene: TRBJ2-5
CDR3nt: TGCGCCAGCAGCTACCAAGGAGCCGAAGAGACCCAGTACTTC
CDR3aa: CASSYQGAEETQYF

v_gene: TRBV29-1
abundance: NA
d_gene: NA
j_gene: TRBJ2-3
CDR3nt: TGCAGCGTGGTTCCCAGCGGGCCTGGTACAGATACGCAGTATTTT
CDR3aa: CSVVPSGPGTDTQYF

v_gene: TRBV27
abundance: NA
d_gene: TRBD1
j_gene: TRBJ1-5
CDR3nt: TGTGCCAGCAGTTCCGGGACAGTCAATCAGCCCCAGCATTTT
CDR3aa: CASSSGTVNQPQHF

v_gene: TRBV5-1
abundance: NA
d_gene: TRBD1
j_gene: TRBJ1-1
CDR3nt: TGCGCCAGCAGCCCGTTGGGGACAGGAACTGAAGCTTTCTTT
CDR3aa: CASSPLGTGTEAFF

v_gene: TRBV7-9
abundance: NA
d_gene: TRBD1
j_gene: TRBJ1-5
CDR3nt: TGTGCCAGCAGCCCGGACAGGGGACAGCCCCAGAATTTT
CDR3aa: CASSPDRGQPQNF

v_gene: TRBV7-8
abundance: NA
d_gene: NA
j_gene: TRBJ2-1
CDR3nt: TGTGCCAGCAGCTCCTCCGGGGACAATGAGCAGTTCTTC
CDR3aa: CASSSSGDNEQFF

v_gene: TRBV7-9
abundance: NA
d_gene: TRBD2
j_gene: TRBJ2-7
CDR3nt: TGTGCCAGCAGCTTAGCTGGAGCTAGCGGGAGTAGGGGCGAGCAGTACTTC
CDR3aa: CASSLAGASGSRGEQYF

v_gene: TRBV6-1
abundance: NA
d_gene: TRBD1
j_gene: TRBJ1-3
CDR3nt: TGTGCCAGCAGTGAACCCGGGACAGCAAGACACACCATATATTTT
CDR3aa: CASSEPGTARHTIYF

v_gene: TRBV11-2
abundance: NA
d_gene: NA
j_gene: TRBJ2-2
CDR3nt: TGTGCCAGCAGCCCACTGCAGAGGGGGTCCGGGGAGCTGTTTTTT
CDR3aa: CASSPLQRGSGELFF

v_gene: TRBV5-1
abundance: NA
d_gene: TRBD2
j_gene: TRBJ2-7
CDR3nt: TGCGCCAGCAGGCTTGAATCTAGCGGGAGATACGAGCAGTACTTC
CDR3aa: CASRLESSGRYEQYF